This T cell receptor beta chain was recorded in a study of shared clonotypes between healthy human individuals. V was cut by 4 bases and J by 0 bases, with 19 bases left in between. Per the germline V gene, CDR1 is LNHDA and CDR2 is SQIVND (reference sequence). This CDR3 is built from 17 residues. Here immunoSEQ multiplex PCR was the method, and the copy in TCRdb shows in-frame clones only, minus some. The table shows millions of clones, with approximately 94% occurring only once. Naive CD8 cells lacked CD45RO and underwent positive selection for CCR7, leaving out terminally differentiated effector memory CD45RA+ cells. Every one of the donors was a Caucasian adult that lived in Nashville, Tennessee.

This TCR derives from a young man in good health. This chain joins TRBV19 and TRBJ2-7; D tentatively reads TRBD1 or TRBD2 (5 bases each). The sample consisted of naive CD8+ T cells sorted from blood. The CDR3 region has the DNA TGTGCCAGTAGTACCACATTCGGGGCGCTGAGCTCCTACGAGCAGTACTTC. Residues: CASSTTFGALSSYEQYF.